The T cell receptor beta chain under discussion was sequenced for a study of sequential checkpoint blockade in melanoma. Study information: Patients were randomized 1:1 to nivolumab-then-ipilimumab or ipilimumab-then-nivolumab first-line. After nivolumab or ipilimumab alone, twenty-two patients had week-13 rebiopsies.

Repertoires were generated with immunoSEQ multiplex PCR, while TCRdb's copy carries only in-frame clones and drops some. The data contain some 40,000 clones, over 30% of them singletons. The sample holds one count of this clone. The treatment was: randomized to nivolumab then ipilimumab (arm A) or the reverse (arm B). This receptor was taken from a human donor with melanoma. The sequencing used tumor tissue (inferred from file names), collected from a patient given nivolumab and ipilimumab in sequence.

The CDR3 DNA sequence: TGTGCCTGGACCCCGGTTGGAAACACCATATATTTT. This codes for CAWTPVGNTIYF. The V gene is TRBV30, the J gene TRBJ1-3; D is uncertain. Germline V gives CDR1 GTSNPN, CDR2 SVGIG (reference sequence). Trimming took 4 bases from V and 3 from J, leaving 7 bases between them. This CDR3 is built from 12 residues.